The 18 T cell receptor beta chains reported below all come from one sample, sequenced in a study of cytomegalovirus exposure and HLA in healthy donors. The PCR was carried out with 60 Vbeta primers and 13 Jbeta primers. Using immunoSEQ multiplex PCR, the repertoire was profiled, and TCRdb retains in-frame clones only, with some absent. In all, the sample yields 200,000 to 250,000 clones. The sample comprised PBMCs. These receptors all come from a girl aged 2-10 years in good health and CMV-seropositive.

V is TRBV11-1 and J is TRBJ2-4, with no clear D. Germline lookup yields CDR1 SGHAT and CDR2 FQDESV (reference sequence). Trimming removed 4 bases from V and 0 bases from J, with 13 bases in between. The CDR3 extends over 16 amino acids. CDR3 sequence reads: CASSSPLTRAKNIQYF. CDR3 DNA: TGTGCCAGCAGCTCCCCGCTAACGAGAGCCAAAAACATTCAGTACTTC.

V is TRBV10-1 and J is TRBJ2-7; 8 bases are a match to TRBD1. Unmatched junction bases numbered 4, after V lost 3 bases and J lost 0 bases. CDR1 and CDR2 (germline): WNHNN, SYGVQD (reference sequence). The CDR3 contains 15 residues. CDR3 coding DNA: TGCGCCAGCAGTGACCGGACAGGGAGCTCCTACGAGCAGTACTTC. This translates into CASSDRTGSSYEQYF.

The chain has TRBV30 and TRBJ1-5, with a possible D match to TRBD1 (6 bases). V gave up 2 bases and J gave up 0 bases, with 17 bases separating them. This CDR3 region has 17 residues. Germline V gives CDR1 GTSNPN, CDR2 SVGIG (reference sequence). CDR3 region: CAWSRRGQSYSNQPQHF. In DNA, the CDR3 is TGTGCCTGGAGTAGACGAGGACAGTCATATAGCAATCAGCCCCAGCATTTT.

V and J are TRBV4-2 and TRBJ2-2, with TRBD1 identical over 8 bases. CDR1 is LGHNA and CDR2 is YNFKEQ in the germline V gene. V trimming: 2 bases; J trimming: 5 bases; junction bases outside the gene matches: 4. This CDR3 contains 15 residues. This CDR3 is CASSQRQGTTGELFF. The CDR3 region has the DNA TGTGCCAGCAGCCAAAGACAGGGGACGACCGGGGAGCTGTTTTTT.

V and J are TRBV28 and TRBJ2-1; TRBD2 matches at 7 bases. The germline V gene has CDR1 MDHEN and CDR2 SYDVKM. The junction had 4 bases not matched to a gene; V was cut back by 3 bases and J by 2 bases. This CDR3 spans 15 amino acids. This chain's CDR3 is CASSLGGGPYNEQFF. The CDR3 DNA reads as TGTGCCAGCAGTTTGGGGGGGGGACCCTACAATGAGCAGTTCTTC.

This chain joins TRBV7-9 and TRBJ2-4; D is unresolved. Between the trimmed V and J ends, which lost 1 base and 5 bases, there was a span of 15 bases. CDR1 and CDR2 (germline): SEHNR, FQNEAQ (reference sequence). The CDR3 runs to 16 residues. CDR3 nucleotides: TGTGCCAGCAGCTTAGTCCCTAACCCCTACGAAAACATTCAGTACTTC. Protein sequence: CASSLVPNPYENIQYF.

The rearrangement uses TRBV4-2 and TRBJ2-2; 8 nucleotides align to TRBD1. CDR3 length: 17 residues. V trimming: 1 base; J trimming: 2 bases; junction bases outside the gene matches: 6. Germline V gives CDR1 LGHNA, CDR2 YNFKEQ. Here the CDR3 DNA reads TGTGCCAGCAGCCAAGTGATAGGACAGGGAAACACCGGGGAGCTGTTTTTT. The encoded protein is CASSQVIGQGNTGELFF.

The chain employs TRBV5-5 and TRBJ1-1; no clear D gene. The germline gives CDR1 SGHKS, CDR2 YYEKEE (reference sequence). Trimming stripped 4 bases from V and 1 base from J, with 8 bases between. CDR3 length: 13 amino acids. The chain's CDR3 is CASSISGNTEAFF. The CDR3 bases are TGTGCCAGCAGCATTTCAGGGAACACTGAAGCTTTCTTT.

This chain uses TRBV10-3 with TRBJ1-1; possibly TRBD1 for D (6 bases). CDR1 and CDR2 (germline): ENHRY, SYGVKD. The V end lost 0 bases, the J end lost 1 base, and 6 bases lay between the germline ends. The CDR3 sequence is 14 residues long. The CDR3 DNA reads as TGTGCCATCAGTGAGTCGACAGGGAACACTGAAGCTTTCTTT. Translation: CAISESTGNTEAFF.

The CDR3 sequence: CSVVETSVSYEQYF. DNA for the CDR3: TGCAGCGTTGTCGAGACTAGCGTCTCCTACGAGCAGTACTTC. V is TRBV29-1 and J is TRBJ2-5; 8 nucleotides match TRBD2. The J call is doubtful: the DNA matches TRBJ2-7 better. This CDR3 comprises 14 residues. Germline V gene data show CDR1 as SQVTM and CDR2 as ANQGSEA.

V and J are TRBV28 and TRBJ2-7, with D possibly matching TRBD1 (6 bases). There are 14 residues in the CDR3. Germline V gene lookup returns CDR1 MDHEN and CDR2 SYDVKM. V was shortened by 7 bases and J by 0 bases, with 13 bases between the two germline ends. The CDR3 nucleotides read TGTGCCAGCACCCCCGGGACACCCTCCTACGAGCAGTACTTC. Its protein product is CASTPGTPSYEQYF.

The V call is TRBV4-2, the J call TRBJ2-7; D might be TRBD1 (5 bases). Germline V CDR1 and CDR2: LGHNA, YNFKEQ. The CDR3 has 17 residues. Trimming pared 4 bases from V and 2 bases from J, leaving 21 bases between. The CDR3 loop is CASSRYSGRDFPYEQYF. The CDR3 region has the DNA TGTGCCAGCAGCCGCTACTCGGGCAGGGATTTTCCCTACGAGCAGTACTTC.

The chain is built from TRBV27 and TRBJ1-2, with TRBD1 as a possible D gene (6 bases). This CDR3 comprises 15 residues. Germline CDR1 reads MNHEY; CDR2 reads SMNVEV (reference sequence). The V end was cut by 5 bases, the J end by 6 bases, with 19 bases between. CDR3 sequence reads: CASSPQITGYHGYTF. In nucleotides, the CDR3 is TGTGCCAGCAGTCCCCAAATAACAGGGTATCATGGCTACACCTTC.

The chain couples TRBV7-9 to TRBJ2-7; D perhaps matches TRBD1 (5 bases). Looked up from germline, CDR1 is SEHNR and CDR2 is FQNEAQ (reference sequence). The CDR3 contains 13 residues. Trimming removed 5 bases at V and 3 bases at J, with 11 bases between. CDR3 protein: CASSQGGGYEQYF. For the CDR3, the DNA is TGTGCCAGCAGCCAGGGTGGTGGCTACGAGCAGTACTTC.

The chain is built from TRBV13 and TRBJ2-2; 8 bases agree with TRBD2. The CDR3 is 13 amino acids. V trimming: 6 bases; J trimming: 10 bases; junction bases outside the gene matches: 7. Germline V CDR1 and CDR2: PRHDT, FYEKMQ (reference sequence). This CDR3 is CASREGLEAELFF. The CDR3 region has the DNA TGTGCCAGCAGGGAGGGACTAGAGGCGGAGCTGTTTTTT.

The chain couples TRBV11-2 to TRBJ1-2; 7 nucleotides agree with TRBD1. The CDR3 totals 14 residues. Germline V gene sequence: CDR1 SGHAT, CDR2 FQNNGV. J lost 2 bases, V lost 5 bases, and 5 bases had no gene match. For the CDR3, the DNA is TGTGCCAGCAGCATTGGACAGGTGAACTATGGCTACACCTTC. The encoded protein is CASSIGQVNYGYTF.

As for this clone: Germline is not matched at one junction end, which may reflect a read error. The chain employs TRBV5-1 and TRBJ2-7; 7 bases agree with TRBD1. The CDR3 has 15 amino acids. Germline CDR1 and CDR2: SGHRS and YFSETQ. In DNA form, the CDR3 reads TGCGCCAGCAGCCCCGGGACAGAGACTTCCTACGAGCGGTACTTC. Protein product: CASSPGTETSYERYF.

The chain joins TRBV13 to TRBJ1-2, with 9 bases fitting TRBD1. This CDR3 is built from 14 residues. With V trimmed by 4 bases and J by 5 bases, 5 bases remained unmatched. Germline CDR1 PRHDT, CDR2 FYEKMQ (reference sequence). This CDR3 is CASSWGTGRYGYTF. Here the CDR3 DNA reads TGTGCCAGCAGCTGGGGGACAGGGAGGTATGGCTACACCTTC.